One sample yielded the 11 T cell receptor beta chains listed below, sequenced in a study of T cell responses to AZD1222 COVID-19 vaccine. This table comes from immunoSEQ multiplex PCR, and its TCRdb copy is limited to in-frame clones, with some not included. The sample lists over 150,000 clones; about 94% were seen once. Sequencing was performed on peripheral blood, taken 28 days after the second AZD1222 dose. These TCRs come from an adult who received the AZD1222 COVID-19 vaccine.

V usage is TRBV2 and J usage is TRBJ1-6; D remains ambiguous. The CDR3 loop spans 15 amino acids. Trimming stripped 5 bases from V and 0 bases from J, with 8 bases between. The germline V gene has CDR1 SNHLY and CDR2 FYNNEI. The CDR3 region has the DNA TGTGCCAGCAGTATGCAGAGCTCCTATAATTCACCCCTCCACTTT. Encoded protein: CASSMQSSYNSPLHF. Supplemented by reference TRBV2 and TRBJ1-6, the full variable domain reads EPEVTQTPSHQVTQMGQEVILRCVPISNHLYFYWYRQILGQKVEFLVSFYNNEISEKSEIFDDQFSVERPDGSNFTLKIRSTKLEDSAMYFCASSMQSSYNSPLHFGNGTRLTVT.

The chain joins TRBV19 to TRBJ1-4, with no clear D. The V end was cut by 5 bases, the J end by 2 bases, with 6 bases between. The CDR3 is made up of 13 amino acids. CDR1 and CDR2 (germline): LNHDA, SQIVND (reference sequence). The CDR3 sequence: CASSLGTNEKLFF. CDR3 sequence (DNA): TGTGCCAGTAGTCTTGGGACTAATGAAAAACTGTTTTTT.

This chain joins TRBV18 and TRBJ1-1, with TRBD1 identical over 7 bases. CDR3 length: 16 amino acids. The V segment lost 0 bases and the J segment 2 bases; nucleotides outside the gene matches: 6. The germline CDR1 and CDR2 sequences are KGHSH and LQKENI. The CDR3 region has the DNA TGTGCCAGCTCACCACCGGCGACAGGGTTTAACACTGAAGCTTTCTTT. It encodes CASSPPATGFNTEAFF.

The chain employs TRBV5-4 and TRBJ1-4; 8 bases fit TRBD1. The CDR3 runs to 16 residues. V was clipped by 2 bases and J by 3 bases; unmatched bases: 6. Germline assignment: CDR1 SGHNT and CDR2 YYREEE (reference sequence). This CDR3 is CASSLGTGNSNEKLFF. In nucleotides, the CDR3 is TGTGCCAGCAGCTTAGGGACAGGCAACTCTAATGAAAAACTGTTTTTT.

This chain connects TRBV2 to TRBJ1-1; 7 bases align to TRBD1. V gave up 3 bases and J gave up 4 bases; unmatched junction bases: 5. The germline CDR1 and CDR2 sequences are SNHLY and FYNNEI. The CDR3 loop spans 14 amino acids. The CDR3 reads CASSEMTGRTEAFF. The CDR3 DNA sequence: TGTGCCAGCAGTGAGATGACAGGGCGCACTGAAGCTTTCTTT.

The chain couples TRBV25-1 to TRBJ2-7; TRBD1 matches at 9 bases. J lost 7 bases, V lost 3 bases, and 13 bases had no gene match. The germline CDR1 and CDR2 sequences are MGHDK and SYGVNS. This CDR3 is built from 16 residues. CDR3 sequence (DNA): TGTGCCAGCAGTGATGCCGGGACAGGGCCTCTTGGGGAGCAGTACTTC. Its protein is CASSDAGTGPLGEQYF.

The CDR3, as DNA: TGTGCCAGCAGTTTAGGTCGAGCCTCCTATAATTCACCCCTCCACTTT. Its translation: CASSLGRASYNSPLHF. The chain employs TRBV27 and TRBJ1-6, with unresolved D. The CDR3 is made up of 16 amino acids. V was trimmed by 2 bases and J by 0 bases, leaving 8 bases between them. Looked up from germline, CDR1 is MNHEY and CDR2 is SMNVEV (reference sequence).

The chain carries TRBV6-4 and TRBJ1-2; 7 bases fit TRBD1. There are 13 residues in the CDR3. Germline V gene lookup returns CDR1 MRHNA and CDR2 SNTAGT. The V segment lost 8 bases and the J segment 3 bases; nucleotides outside the gene matches: 6. The CDR3 DNA sequence: TGTGCCAGCCGACCCCAGGGGGACTATGGCTACACCTTC. Translated, it gives CASRPQGDYGYTF.

The gene calls are TRBV5-6 and TRBJ2-1; 12 bases are shared with TRBD2. Germline V gives CDR1 SGHDT, CDR2 YYEEEE. V dropped 0 bases and J dropped 7; count of bases not matched to a gene: 2. This CDR3 spans 15 amino acids. Here the CDR3 DNA reads TGTGCCAGCAGCTTGGCTAGCGGGGGGGCGAATGAGCAGTTCTTC. This translates into CASSLASGGANEQFF.

This clone has only one observation. V is TRBV27 and J is TRBJ1-1; D may be TRBD1 (6 bases). The CDR3 totals 14 residues. V shed 7 bases and J shed 0 bases, with 12 bases lying between them. The V gene's germline CDR1 is MNHEY and CDR2 SMNVEV (reference sequence). CDR3 protein: CASTRTVMNTEAFF. CDR3 in DNA: TGTGCCAGCACACGGACAGTAATGAACACTGAAGCTTTCTTT.

This clone has only one observation. The gene calls are TRBV10-1 and TRBJ2-1; TRBD2 matches 8 bases. Germline-derived CDR1 and CDR2 are WNHNN and SYGVQD (reference sequence). V was clipped by 2 bases and J by 8 bases; unmatched bases: 8. The CDR3 consists of 15 residues. The CDR3, as DNA: TGCGCCAGCAGTGAGAACGGGGGGGCGAAGGATGAGCAGTTCTTC. This translates into CASSENGGAKDEQFF.